This T cell receptor (beta chain) was captured by sequencing in a study of T cell repertoires in cytomegalovirus infection. Study at large: Both a matching HLA type and CMV infection were indicated by public TCR beta signatures. Study-level findings and limits: Cumulative public TCR beta family frequency identified CMV carriers with the relevant HLA.

A note on this clonotype: Its antigen remains unknown.

TCRdb re-derived calls from the reads in MiXCR, one entry per CDR3 protein. The sample lists 750,000 to 950,000 distinct CDR3 sequences, 25% to 35% occurring once. The TCR sequence derives from a human donor in good health (CMV status not recorded). Some clones in this sample may be carry-over from other donors' samples. Sequenced here: cultured CD8+ T cells from PBMCs, sampled from culture after CMV antigen stimulation.

The CDR3 loop is CASSLYGTDTQYF. Here the CDR3 DNA reads TGTGCCAGCAGTTTATATGGGACAGATACGCAGTATTTT. J is TRBJ2-3 and V is TRBV27; D gene uncertain. Between the trimmed V and J ends, which lost 1 base and 3 bases, there was a span of 5 bases. CDR1 is MNHEY and CDR2 is SMNVEV in the germline V gene (reference sequence). The CDR3 is 13 residues long.